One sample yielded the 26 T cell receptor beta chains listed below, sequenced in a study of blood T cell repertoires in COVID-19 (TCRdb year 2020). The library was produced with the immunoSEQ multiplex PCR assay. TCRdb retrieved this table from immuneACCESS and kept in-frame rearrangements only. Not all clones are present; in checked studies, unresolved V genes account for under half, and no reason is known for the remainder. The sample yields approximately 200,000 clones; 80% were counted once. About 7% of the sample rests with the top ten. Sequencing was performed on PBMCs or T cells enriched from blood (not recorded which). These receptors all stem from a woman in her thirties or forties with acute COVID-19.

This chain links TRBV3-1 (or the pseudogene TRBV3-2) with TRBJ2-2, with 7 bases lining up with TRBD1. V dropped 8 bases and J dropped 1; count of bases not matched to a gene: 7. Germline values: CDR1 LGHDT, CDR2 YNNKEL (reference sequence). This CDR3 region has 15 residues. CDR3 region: CASSRQGENTGELFF. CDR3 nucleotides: TGTGCCAGCTCGCGGCAGGGGGAGAACACCGGGGAGCTGTTTTTT.

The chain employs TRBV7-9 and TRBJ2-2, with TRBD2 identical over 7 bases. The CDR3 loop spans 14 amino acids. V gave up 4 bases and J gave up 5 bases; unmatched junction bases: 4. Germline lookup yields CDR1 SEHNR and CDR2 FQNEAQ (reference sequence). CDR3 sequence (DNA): TGTGCCAGCAGCTCCTGGGGGGGGACCGGGGAGCTGTTTTTT. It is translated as CASSSWGGTGELFF.

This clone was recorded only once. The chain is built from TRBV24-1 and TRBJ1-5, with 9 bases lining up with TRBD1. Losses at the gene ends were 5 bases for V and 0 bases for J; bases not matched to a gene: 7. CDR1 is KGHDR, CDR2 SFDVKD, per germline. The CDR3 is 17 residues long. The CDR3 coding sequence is TGTGCCACCAGTGGGGGACAGGGAGGTTATAGCAATCAGCCCCAGCATTTT. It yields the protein CATSGGQGGYSNQPQHF.

CDR3 sequence reads: CASSARLASRETQYF. The CDR3 region has the DNA TGTGCCAGCAGCGCCCGACTAGCCTCTCGAGAGACCCAGTACTTC. The V call is TRBV9, the J call TRBJ2-5; 7 bases agree with TRBD2. There are 15 residues in the CDR3. The V gene's germline CDR1 is SGDLS and CDR2 YYNGEE. The trim removed 3 bases at V and 4 bases at J, leaving 9 bases unmatched.

The CDR3 nucleotides read TGTGCCAGCAGCTTATTAACTAGCGGGAGAGGTGAGCAGTTCTTC. As protein: CASSLLTSGRGEQFF. V and J are TRBV7-6 and TRBJ2-1, with 11 bases identical to TRBD2. The CDR3 spans 15 residues. The junction had 6 bases not matched to a gene; V was cut back by 2 bases and J by 9 bases. The germline CDR1 and CDR2 sequences are SGHVS and FNYEAQ.

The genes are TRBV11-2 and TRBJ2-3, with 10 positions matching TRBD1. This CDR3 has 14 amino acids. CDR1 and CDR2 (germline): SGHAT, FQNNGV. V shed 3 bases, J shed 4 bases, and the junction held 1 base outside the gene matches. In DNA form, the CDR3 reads TGTGCCAGCAGCTTGACAGGGGGCCCAGATACGCAGTATTTT. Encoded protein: CASSLTGGPDTQYF. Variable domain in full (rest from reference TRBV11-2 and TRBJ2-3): EAGVAQSPRYKIIEKRQSVAFWCNPISGHATLYWYQQILGQGPKLLIQFQNNGVVDDSQLPKDRFSAERLKGVDSTLKIQPAKLEDSAVYLCASSLTGGPDTQYFGPGTRLTVL.

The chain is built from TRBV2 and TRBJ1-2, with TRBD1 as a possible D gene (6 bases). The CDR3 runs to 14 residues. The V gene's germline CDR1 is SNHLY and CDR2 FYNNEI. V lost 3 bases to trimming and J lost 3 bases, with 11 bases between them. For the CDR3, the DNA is TGTGCCAGCAGTGATGCAGGGGTTGACTATGGCTACACCTTC. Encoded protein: CASSDAGVDYGYTF.

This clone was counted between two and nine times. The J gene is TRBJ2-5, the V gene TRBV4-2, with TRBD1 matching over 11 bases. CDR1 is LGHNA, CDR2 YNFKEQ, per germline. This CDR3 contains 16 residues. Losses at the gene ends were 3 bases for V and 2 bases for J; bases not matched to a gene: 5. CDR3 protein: CASSHGQGAGQETQYF. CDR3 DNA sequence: TGTGCCAGCAGCCACGGACAGGGGGCAGGACAAGAGACCCAGTACTTC.

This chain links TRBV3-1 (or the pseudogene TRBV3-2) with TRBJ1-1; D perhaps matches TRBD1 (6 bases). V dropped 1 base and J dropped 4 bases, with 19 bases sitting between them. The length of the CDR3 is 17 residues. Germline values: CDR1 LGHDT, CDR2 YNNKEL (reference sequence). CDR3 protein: CASSQGPAGRGGTEAFF. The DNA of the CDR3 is TGTGCCAGCAGCCAAGGACCGGCAGGGAGAGGGGGCACTGAAGCTTTCTTT.

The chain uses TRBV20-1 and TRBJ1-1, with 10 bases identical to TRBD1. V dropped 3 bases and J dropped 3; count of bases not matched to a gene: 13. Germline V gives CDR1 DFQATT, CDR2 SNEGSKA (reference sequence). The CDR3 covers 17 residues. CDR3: CSASSGQGDVLDTEAFF. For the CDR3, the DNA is TGCAGTGCTAGTTCAGGACAGGGGGACGTCTTGGACACTGAAGCTTTCTTT.

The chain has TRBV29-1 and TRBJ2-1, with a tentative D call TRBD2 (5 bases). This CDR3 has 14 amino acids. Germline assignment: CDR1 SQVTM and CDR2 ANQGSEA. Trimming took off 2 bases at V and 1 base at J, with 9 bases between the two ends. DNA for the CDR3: TGCAGCGTTGAATCAGCGGTATCCTACAATGAGCAGTTCTTC. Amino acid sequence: CSVESAVSYNEQFF.

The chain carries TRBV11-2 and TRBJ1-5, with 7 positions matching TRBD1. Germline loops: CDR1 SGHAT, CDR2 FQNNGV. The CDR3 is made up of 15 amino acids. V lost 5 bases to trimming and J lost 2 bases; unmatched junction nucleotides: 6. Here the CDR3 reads CASSPEGAGNQPQHF. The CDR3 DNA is TGTGCCAGCAGCCCGGAGGGGGCAGGCAATCAGCCCCAGCATTTT.

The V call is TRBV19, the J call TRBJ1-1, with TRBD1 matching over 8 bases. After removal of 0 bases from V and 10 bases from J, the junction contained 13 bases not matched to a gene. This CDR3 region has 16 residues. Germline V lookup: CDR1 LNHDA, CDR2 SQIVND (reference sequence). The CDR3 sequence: CASSIETGAPQGRAFF. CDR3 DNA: TGTGCCAGTAGTATAGAGACAGGGGCGCCCCAGGGTCGAGCTTTCTTT.

CDR3 nucleotide sequence: TGTGCCAGCAGCCAAGAAAAAGCCGGGGTCCGTGAAGCTTTCTTT. Translation gives CASSQEKAGVREAFF. The chain employs TRBV3-1 (or the pseudogene TRBV3-2) and TRBJ1-1; unclear D gene. Trimming pared 0 bases from V and 7 bases from J, leaving 15 bases between. CDR1 and CDR2 from the germline V gene are LGHDT and YNNKEL (reference sequence). There are 15 residues in the CDR3.

The CDR3 DNA sequence: TGTGCCATCAGTGATCTAACAGGGATGAACACTGAAGCTTTCTTT. Its protein is CAISDLTGMNTEAFF. The chain joins TRBV10-3 to TRBJ1-1, with D possibly being TRBD1 (6 bases). CDR3 length: 15 residues. CDR1 is ENHRY and CDR2 is SYGVKD in the germline V gene. Trimming shortened V by 3 bases and J by 0 bases, and 11 bases separated the two germline ends.

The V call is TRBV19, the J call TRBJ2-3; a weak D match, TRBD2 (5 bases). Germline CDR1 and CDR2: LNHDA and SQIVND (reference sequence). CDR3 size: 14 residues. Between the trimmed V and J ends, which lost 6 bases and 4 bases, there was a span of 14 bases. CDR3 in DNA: TGTGCCAGTAGCGCCGGAGGTGGGCCAGATACGCAGTATTTT. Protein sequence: CASSAGGGPDTQYF.

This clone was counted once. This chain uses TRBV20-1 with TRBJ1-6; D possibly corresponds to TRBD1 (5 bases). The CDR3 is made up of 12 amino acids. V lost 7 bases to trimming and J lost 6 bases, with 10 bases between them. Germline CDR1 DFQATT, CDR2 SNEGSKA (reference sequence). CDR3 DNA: TGCAGTGTTCGTGACAGTAATTCACCCCTCCACTTT. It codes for CSVRDSNSPLHF.

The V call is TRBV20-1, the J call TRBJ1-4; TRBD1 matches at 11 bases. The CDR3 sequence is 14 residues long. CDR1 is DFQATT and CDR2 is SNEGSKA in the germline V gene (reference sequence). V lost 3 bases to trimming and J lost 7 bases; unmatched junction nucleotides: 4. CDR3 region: CSASLGQGGEKLFF. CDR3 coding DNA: TGCAGTGCTAGTCTGGGACAGGGGGGTGAAAAACTGTTTTTT.

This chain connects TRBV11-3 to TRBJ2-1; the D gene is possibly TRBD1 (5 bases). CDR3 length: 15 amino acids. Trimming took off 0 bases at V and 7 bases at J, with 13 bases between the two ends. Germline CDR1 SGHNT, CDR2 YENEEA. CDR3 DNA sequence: TGTGCCAGCAGCTTAGATCCCAGCAGGGTAAATGAGCAGTTCTTC. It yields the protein CASSLDPSRVNEQFF.

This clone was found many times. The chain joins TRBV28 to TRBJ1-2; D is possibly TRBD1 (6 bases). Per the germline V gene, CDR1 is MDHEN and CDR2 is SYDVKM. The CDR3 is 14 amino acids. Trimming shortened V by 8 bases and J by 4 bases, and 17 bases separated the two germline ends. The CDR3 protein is CASVLRGLLYGYTF. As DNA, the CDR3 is TGTGCCAGCGTCCTTAGGGGGTTGCTCTATGGCTACACCTTC.

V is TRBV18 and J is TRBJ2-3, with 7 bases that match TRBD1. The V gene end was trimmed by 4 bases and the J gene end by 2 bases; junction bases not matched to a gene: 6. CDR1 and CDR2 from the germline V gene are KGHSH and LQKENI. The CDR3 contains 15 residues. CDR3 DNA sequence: TGTGCCAGCTCACTGAGGACAGGACACACAGATACGCAGTATTTT. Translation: CASSLRTGHTDTQYF.

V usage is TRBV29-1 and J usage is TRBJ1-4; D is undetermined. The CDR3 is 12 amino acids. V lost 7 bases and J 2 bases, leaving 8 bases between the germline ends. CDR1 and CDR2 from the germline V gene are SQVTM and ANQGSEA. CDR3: CSAARTNEKLFF. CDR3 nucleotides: TGCAGCGCAGCCCGTACTAATGAAAAACTGTTTTTT.

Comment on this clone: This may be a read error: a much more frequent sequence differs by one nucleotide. CDR3 sequence (DNA): TGTGCCAGCAGCCAGGACAGCAACACTGAAGCTTTCTTT. This encodes CASSQDSNTEAFF. The gene calls are TRBV11-3 and TRBJ1-1; D might be TRBD1 (6 bases). The CDR3 spans 13 residues. Germline V gene sequence: CDR1 SGHNT, CDR2 YENEEA. The germline V and J ends were trimmed by 5 bases and 2 bases, with 9 bases remaining between them.

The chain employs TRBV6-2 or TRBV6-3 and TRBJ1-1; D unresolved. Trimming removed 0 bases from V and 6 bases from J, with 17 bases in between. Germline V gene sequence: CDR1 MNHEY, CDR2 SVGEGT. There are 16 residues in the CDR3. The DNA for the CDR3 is TGTGCCAGCAGTTACTCCGGCGGGCTGGATCGCGCTGAAGCTTTCTTT. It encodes CASSYSGGLDRAEAFF.

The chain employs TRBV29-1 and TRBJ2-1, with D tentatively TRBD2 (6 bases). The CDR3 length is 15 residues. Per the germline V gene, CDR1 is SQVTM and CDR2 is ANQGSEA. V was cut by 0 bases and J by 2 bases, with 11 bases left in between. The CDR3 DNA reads TGCAGCGTTGAAGAAAGTAGCGGAGCCTACAATGAGCAGTTCTTC. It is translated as CSVEESSGAYNEQFF.

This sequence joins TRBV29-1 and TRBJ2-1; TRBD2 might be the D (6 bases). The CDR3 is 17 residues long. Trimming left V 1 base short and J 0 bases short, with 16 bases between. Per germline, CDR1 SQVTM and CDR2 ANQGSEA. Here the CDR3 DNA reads TGCAGCGTTGAAGGCTACATAGCGGCCAGCTCCTACAATGAGCAGTTCTTC. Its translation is CSVEGYIAASSYNEQFF.